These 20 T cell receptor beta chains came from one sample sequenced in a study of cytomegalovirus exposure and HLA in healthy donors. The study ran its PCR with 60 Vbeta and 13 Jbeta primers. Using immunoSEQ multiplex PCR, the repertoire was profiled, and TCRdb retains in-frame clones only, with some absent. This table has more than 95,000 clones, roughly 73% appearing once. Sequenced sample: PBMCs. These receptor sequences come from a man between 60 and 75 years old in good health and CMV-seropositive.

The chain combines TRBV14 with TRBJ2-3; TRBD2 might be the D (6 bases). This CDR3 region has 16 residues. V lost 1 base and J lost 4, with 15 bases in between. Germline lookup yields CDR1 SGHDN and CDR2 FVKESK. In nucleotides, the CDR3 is TGTGCCAGCAGCCAAGCAAGGCTAGCGCGAGCAGATACGCAGTATTTT. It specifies CASSQARLARADTQYF.

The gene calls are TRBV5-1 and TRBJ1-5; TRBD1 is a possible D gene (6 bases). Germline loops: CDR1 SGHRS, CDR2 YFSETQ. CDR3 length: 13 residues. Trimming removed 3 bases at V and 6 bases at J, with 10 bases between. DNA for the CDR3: TGCGCCAGCAGCTCGGACAGTGGTCAGCCCCAGCATTTT. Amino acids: CASSSDSGQPQHF.

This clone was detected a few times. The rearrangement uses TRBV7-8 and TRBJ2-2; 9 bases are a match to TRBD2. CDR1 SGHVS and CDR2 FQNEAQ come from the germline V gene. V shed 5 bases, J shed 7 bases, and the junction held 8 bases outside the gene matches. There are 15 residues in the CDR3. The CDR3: CASSRGRARSGELFF. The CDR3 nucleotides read TGTGCCAGCAGCCGCGGGAGGGCGCGGAGCGGGGAGCTGTTTTTT.

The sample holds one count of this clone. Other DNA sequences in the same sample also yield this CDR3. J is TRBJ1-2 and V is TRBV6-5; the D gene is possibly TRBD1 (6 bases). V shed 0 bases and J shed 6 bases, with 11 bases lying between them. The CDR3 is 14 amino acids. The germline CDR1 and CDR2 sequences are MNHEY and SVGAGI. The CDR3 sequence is CASSYSGRGDGYTF. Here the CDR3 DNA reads TGTGCCAGCAGTTACTCTGGCAGGGGAGATGGCTACACCTTC.

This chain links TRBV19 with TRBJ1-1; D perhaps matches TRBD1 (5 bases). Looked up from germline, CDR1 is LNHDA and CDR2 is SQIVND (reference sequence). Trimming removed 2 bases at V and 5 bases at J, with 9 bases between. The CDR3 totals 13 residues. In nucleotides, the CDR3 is TGTGCCAGTAGTATAAACCGGGGGACTGAAGCTTTCTTT. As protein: CASSINRGTEAFF.

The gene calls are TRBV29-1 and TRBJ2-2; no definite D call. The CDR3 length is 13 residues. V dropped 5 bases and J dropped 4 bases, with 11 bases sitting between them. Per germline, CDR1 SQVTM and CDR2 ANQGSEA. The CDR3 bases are TGCAGCGTTCTCCCGGTCCCCACCGGGGAGCTGTTTTTT. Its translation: CSVLPVPTGELFF.

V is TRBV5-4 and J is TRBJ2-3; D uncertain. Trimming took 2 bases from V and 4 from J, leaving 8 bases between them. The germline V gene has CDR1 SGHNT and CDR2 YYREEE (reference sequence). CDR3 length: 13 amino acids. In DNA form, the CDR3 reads TGTGCCAGCAGCTTCCTTACGGCAGATACGCAGTATTTT. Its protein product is CASSFLTADTQYF.

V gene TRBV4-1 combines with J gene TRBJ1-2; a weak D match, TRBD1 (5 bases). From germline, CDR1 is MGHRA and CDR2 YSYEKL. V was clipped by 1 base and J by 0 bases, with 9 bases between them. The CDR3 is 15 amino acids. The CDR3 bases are TGCGCCAGCAGCCAAGCTGGGGCCTCTAACTATGGCTACACCTTC. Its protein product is CASSQAGASNYGYTF.

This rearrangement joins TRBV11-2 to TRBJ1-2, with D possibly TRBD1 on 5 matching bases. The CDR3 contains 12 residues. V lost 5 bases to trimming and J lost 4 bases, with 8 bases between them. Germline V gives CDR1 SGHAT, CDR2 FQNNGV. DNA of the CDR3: TGTGCCAGCAGCGGCAGGGCCTATGGCTACACCTTC. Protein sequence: CASSGRAYGYTF.

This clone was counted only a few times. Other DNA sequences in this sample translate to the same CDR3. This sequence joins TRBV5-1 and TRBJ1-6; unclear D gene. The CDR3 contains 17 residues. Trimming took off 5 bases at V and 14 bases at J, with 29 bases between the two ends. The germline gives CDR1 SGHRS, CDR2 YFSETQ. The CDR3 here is CASSRDPAATLGLTLHF. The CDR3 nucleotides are TGCGCCAGCAGTCGAGACCCGGCGGCGACCTTGGGTTTGACCCTCCACTTT.

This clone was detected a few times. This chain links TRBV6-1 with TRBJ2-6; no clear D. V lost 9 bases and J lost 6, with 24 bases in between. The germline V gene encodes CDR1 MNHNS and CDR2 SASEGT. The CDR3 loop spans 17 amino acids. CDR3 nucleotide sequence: TGTGCCAGGACTGAAGGAGCTTGTTTCCTGTCGGCCAACGTCCTGACTTTC. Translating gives CARTEGACFLSANVLTF.

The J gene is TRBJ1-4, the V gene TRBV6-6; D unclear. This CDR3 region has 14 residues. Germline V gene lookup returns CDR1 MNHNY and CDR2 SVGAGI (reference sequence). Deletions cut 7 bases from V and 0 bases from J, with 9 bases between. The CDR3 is CASKYSPTNEKLFF. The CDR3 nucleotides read TGTGCCAGCAAGTACAGCCCAACTAATGAAAAACTGTTTTTT.

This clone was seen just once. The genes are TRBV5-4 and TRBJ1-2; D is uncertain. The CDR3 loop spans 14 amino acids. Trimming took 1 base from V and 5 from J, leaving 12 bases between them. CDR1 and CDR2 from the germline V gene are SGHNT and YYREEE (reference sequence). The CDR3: CASSLTGRTYGYTF. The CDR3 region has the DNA TGTGCCAGCAGCTTGACCGGACGGACTTATGGCTACACCTTC. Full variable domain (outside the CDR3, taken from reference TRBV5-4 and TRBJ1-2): ETGVTQSPTHLIKTRGQQVTLRCSSQSGHNTVSWYQQALGQGPQFIFQYYREEENGRGNFPPRFSGLQFPNYSSELNVNALELDDSALYLCASSLTGRTYGYTFGSGTRLTVV.

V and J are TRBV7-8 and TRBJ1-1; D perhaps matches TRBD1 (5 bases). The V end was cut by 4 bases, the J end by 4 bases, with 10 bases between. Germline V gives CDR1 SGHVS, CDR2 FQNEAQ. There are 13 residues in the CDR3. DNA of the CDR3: TGTGCCAGCAGCTCCTACGGGGGCACTGAAGCTTTCTTT. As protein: CASSSYGGTEAFF.

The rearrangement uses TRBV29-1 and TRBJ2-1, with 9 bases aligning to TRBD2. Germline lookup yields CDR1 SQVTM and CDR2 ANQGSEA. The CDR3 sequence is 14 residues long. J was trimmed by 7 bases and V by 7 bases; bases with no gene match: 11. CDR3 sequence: CSGTGTSRLNEQFF. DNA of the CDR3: TGCAGCGGTACCGGGACTAGCCGGTTAAATGAGCAGTTCTTC.

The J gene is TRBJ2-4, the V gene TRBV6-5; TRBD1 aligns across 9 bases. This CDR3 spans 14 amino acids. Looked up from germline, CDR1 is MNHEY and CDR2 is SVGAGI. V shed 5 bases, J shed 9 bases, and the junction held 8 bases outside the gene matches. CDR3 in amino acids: CASSDTGGPGIQYF. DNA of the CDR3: TGTGCCAGCAGTGATACAGGGGGCCCAGGCATTCAGTACTTC.

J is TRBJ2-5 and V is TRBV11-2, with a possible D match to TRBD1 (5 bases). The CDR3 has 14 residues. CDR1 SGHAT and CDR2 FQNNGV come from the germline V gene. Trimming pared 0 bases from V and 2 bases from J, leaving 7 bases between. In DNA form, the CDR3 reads TGTGCCAGCAGCTTAGATCGACAGCAAGAGACCCAGTACTTC. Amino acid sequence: CASSLDRQQETQYF.

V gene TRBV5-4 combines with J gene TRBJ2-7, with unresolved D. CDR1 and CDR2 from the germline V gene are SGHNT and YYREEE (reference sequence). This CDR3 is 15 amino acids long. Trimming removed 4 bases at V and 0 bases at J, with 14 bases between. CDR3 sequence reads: CASSPPLGYSYEQYF. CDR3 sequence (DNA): TGTGCCAGCAGCCCTCCCCTCGGGTACTCCTACGAGCAGTACTTC.

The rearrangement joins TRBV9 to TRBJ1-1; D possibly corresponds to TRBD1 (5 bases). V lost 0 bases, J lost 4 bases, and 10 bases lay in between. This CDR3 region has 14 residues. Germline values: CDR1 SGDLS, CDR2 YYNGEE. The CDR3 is CASSVAGGGTEAFF. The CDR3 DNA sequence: TGTGCCAGCAGCGTAGCGGGGGGAGGCACTGAAGCTTTCTTT.

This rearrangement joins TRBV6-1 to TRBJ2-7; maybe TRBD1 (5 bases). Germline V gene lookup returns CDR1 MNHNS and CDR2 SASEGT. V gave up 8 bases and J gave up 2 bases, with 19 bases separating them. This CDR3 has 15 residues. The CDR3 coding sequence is TGTGCCAGCCGACGAATGCCAGGGCAGGCCTACGAGCAGTACTTC. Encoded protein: CASRRMPGQAYEQYF.